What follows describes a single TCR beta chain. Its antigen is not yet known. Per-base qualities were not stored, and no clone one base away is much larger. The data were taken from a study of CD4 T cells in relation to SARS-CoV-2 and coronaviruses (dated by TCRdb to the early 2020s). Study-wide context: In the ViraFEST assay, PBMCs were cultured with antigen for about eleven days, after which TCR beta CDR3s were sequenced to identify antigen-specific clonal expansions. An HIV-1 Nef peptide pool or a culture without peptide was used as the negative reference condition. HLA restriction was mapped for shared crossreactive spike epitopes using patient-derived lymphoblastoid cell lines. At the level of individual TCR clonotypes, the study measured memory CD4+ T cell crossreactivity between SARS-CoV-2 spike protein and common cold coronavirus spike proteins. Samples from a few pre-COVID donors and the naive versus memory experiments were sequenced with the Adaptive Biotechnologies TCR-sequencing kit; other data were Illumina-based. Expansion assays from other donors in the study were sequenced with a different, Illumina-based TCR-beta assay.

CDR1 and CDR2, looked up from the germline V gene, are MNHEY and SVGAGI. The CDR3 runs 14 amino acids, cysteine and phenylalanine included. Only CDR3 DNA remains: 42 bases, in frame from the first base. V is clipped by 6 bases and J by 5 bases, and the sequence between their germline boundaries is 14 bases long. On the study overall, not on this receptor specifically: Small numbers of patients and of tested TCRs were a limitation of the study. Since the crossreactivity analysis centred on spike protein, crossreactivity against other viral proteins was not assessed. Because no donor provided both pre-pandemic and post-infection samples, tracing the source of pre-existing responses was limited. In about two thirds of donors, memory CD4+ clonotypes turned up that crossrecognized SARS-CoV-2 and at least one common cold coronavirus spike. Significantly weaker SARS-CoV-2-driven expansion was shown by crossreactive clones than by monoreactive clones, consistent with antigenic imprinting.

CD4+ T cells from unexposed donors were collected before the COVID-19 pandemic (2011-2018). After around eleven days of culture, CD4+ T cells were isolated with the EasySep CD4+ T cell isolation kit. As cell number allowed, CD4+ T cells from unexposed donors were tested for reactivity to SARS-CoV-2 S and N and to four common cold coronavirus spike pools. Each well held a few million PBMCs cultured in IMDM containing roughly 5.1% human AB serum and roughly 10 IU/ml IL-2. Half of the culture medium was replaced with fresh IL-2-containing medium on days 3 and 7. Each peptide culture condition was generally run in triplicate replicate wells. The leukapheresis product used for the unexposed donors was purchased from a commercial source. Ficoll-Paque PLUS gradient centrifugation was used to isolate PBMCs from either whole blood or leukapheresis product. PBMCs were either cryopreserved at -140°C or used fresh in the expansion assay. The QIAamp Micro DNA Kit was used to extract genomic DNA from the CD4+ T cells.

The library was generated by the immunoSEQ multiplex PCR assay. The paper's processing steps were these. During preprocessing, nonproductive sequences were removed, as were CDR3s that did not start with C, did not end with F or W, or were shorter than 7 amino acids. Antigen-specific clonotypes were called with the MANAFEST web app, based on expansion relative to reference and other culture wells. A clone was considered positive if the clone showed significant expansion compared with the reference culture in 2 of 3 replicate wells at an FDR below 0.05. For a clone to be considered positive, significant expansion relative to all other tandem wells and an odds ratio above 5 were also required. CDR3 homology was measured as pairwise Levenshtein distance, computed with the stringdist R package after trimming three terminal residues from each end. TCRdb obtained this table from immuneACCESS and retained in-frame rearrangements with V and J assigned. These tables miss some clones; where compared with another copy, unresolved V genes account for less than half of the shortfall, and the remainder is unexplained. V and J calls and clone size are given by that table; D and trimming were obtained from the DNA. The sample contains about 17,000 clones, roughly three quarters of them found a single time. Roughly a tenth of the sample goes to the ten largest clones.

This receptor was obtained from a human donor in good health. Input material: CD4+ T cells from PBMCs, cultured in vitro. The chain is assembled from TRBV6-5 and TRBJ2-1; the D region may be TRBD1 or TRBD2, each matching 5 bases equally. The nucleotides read TGTGCCAGCAGGGGGACGGGCCCCCACAATGAGCAGTTCTTC. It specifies CASRGTGPHNEQFF.